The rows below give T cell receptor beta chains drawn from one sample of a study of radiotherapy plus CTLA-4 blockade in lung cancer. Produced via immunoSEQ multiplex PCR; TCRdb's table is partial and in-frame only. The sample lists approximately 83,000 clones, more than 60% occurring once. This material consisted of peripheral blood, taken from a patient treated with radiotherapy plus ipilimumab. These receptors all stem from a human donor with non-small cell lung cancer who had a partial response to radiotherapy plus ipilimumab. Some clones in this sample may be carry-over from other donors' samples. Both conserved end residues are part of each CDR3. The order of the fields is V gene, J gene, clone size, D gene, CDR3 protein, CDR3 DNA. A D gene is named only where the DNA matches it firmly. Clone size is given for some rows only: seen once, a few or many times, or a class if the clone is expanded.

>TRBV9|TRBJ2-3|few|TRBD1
CASSVGTGITDTQYF
TGTGCCAGCAGCGTCGGGACAGGGATCACAGATACGCAGTATTTT
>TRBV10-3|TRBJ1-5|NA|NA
CAIAGQGNQPQHF
TGTGCCATCGCAGGGCAGGGGAATCAGCCCCAGCATTTT
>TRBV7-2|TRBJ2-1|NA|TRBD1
CASSSRGPSYNEQFF
TGTGCCAGCAGCTCCAGGGGGCCATCCTACAATGAGCAGTTCTTC
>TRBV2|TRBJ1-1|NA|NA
CASSVGREAFF
TGTGCCAGCAGTGTCGGCAGGGAAGCTTTCTTT
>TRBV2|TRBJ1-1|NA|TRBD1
CASSEETGITEAFF
TGTGCCAGCAGTGAGGAGACAGGGATCACTGAAGCTTTCTTT
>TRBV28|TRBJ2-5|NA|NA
CASSKGRGGQETQYF
TGTGCCAGCAGTAAAGGCCGAGGGGGCCAAGAGACCCAGTACTTC
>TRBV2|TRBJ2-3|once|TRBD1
CASRRYRGQADTQYF
TGTGCCAGCAGGCGTTACAGGGGGCAGGCAGATACGCAGTATTTT
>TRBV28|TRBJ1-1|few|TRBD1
CASSLGQGSAFF
TGTGCCAGCAGTTTGGGACAGGGGAGCGCTTTCTTT
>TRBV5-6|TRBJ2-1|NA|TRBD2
CASGPYSGGRNEQFF
TGTGCCAGCGGACCGTACAGCGGGGGCCGCAATGAGCAGTTCTTC
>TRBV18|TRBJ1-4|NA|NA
CASSPSRVPKGRNEKLFF
TGTGCCAGCTCACCGTCTCGGGTCCCCAAAGGCCGTAATGAAAAACTGTTTTTT
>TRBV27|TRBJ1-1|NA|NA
CASSRGRGNTEAFF
TGTGCCAGCAGTAGAGGCAGGGGCAACACTGAAGCTTTCTTT
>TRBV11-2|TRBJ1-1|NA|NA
CASSPGMNTEAFF
TGTGCCAGCAGCCCCGGTATGAACACTGAAGCTTTCTTT
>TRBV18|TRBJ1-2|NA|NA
CASSEQVRAGYTF
TGTGCCAGCTCAGAGCAGGTCCGCGCTGGCTACACCTTC
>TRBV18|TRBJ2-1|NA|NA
CASSPQGPEQFF
TGTGCCAGCTCACCCCAGGGCCCTGAGCAGTTCTTC
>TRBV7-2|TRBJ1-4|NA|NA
CASSLDWTTGEKLFF
TGTGCCAGCAGCTTAGATTGGACCACGGGGGAAAAACTGTTTTTT
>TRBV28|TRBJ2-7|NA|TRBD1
CASSLRTGLYEQYF
TGTGCCAGCAGTTTAAGGACAGGGCTCTACGAGCAGTACTTC
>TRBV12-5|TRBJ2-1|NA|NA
CASGPLGALYNEQFF
TGTGCTAGTGGTCCGTTAGGGGCGCTTTACAATGAGCAGTTCTTC
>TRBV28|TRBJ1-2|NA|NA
CASTGGLWGYTF
TGTGCCAGCACGGGGGGCTTGTGGGGCTACACCTTC
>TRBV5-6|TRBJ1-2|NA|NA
CASSLAGGWVYGYTF
TGTGCCAGCAGCTTGGCCGGCGGGTGGGTCTATGGCTACACCTTC
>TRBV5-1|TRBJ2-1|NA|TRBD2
CASSLGTSGNNEQFF
TGCGCCAGCAGCTTAGGGACTAGCGGTAACAATGAGCAGTTCTTC
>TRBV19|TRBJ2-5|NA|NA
CASSIDRETQYF
TGTGCCAGTAGTATAGATCGAGAGACCCAGTACTTC
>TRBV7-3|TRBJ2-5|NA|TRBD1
CASSLGTEETQYF
TGTGCCAGCAGCTTAGGGACAGAAGAGACCCAGTACTTC
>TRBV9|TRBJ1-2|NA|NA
CASSIQGFGYTF
TGTGCCAGCAGCATACAGGGTTTTGGCTACACCTTC
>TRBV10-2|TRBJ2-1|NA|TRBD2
CASGEAGGPREQFF
TGCGCCAGCGGTGAAGCGGGGGGCCCCCGGGAGCAGTTCTTC
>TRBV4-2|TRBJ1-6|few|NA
CASSQGSGGSSPLHF
TGTGCCAGCAGCCAAGGTAGCGGGGGGAGTTCACCCCTCCACTTT
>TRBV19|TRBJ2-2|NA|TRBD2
CASSIGPSGGNTGELFF
TGTGCCAGTAGTATAGGTCCTAGCGGGGGGAACACCGGGGAGCTGTTTTTT